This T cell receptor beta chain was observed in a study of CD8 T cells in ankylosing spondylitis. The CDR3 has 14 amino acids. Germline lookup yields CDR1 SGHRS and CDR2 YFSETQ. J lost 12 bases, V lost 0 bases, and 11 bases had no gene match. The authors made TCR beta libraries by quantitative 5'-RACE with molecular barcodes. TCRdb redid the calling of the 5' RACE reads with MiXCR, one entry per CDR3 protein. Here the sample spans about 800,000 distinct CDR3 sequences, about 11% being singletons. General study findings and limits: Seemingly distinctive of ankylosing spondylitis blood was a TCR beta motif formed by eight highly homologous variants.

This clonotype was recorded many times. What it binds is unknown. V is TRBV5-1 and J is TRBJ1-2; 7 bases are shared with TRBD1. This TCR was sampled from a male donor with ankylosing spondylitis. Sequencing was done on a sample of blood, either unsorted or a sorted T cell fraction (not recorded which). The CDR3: CASSLEGQLGHHTF. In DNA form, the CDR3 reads TGCGCCAGCAGCTTGGAGGGACAGCTCGGCCATCACACCTTC.